The following is a TCR beta chain sequence with its context. The antigen is unknown. V was shortened by 4 bases and J by 6 bases, with 16 bases between the two germline ends. CDR1 is SGHNT and CDR2 is YYREEE in the germline V gene (reference sequence). CDR3 length: 14 amino acids. The sample originates from a study of shared clonotypes between healthy human individuals. Study outcomes and limitations: Investigators expected sequencing depth to affect clonotype sharing among donors. What naive subsets generally showed was a larger estimated richness than memory subsets showed.

In the authors' workflow: Junction-only sequences without quality scores came from ImmunoSEQ, so filtering differed. Sequenced by immunoSEQ multiplex PCR; TCRdb stores in-frame clones only, minus some. V, J and clone size derive from that table, while D and trimming were established from the DNA sequence. The repertoire holds roughly 1 million clones, with approximately 72% as singletons. Source material: memory CD4+ T cells sorted from blood. Subset here: CD45RA-negative fraction. This rearrangement joins TRBV5-4 to TRBJ2-5, with TRBD2 as a possible D gene (5 bases). The receptor comes from a man aged 18 to 35 in good health. The CDR3 coding sequence is TGTGCCAGCAGCCAAGCCGCCGAGGGAAAGACCCAGTACTTC. Encoded protein: CASSQAAEGKTQYF. The entire variable domain, with the rest obtained from reference TRBV5-4 and TRBJ2-5, is as follows: ETGVTQSPTHLIKTRGQQVTLRCSSQSGHNTVSWYQQALGQGPQFIFQYYREEENGRGNFPPRFSGLQFPNYSSELNVNALELDDSALYLCASSQAAEGKTQYFGPGTRLLVL.